This TCR beta chain was identified in a study of blood T cells in healthy people across ages. A J-beta primer mix and a sample-barcoded 5' primer were used in a second PCR of roughly 6 to 11 cycles. TCRdb passed the 5' RACE reads through MiXCR, listing each CDR3 protein once. This table holds over 500,000 distinct CDR3 sequences, about 26% found once. The V end lost 11 bases, the J end lost 0 bases, and 23 bases lay between the germline ends. The CDR3 is 18 amino acids. Germline V gene lookup returns CDR1 ENHRY and CDR2 SYGVKD. In addition, the sample was reused for a study of T cells of mothers and their children.

The sample taken for sequencing was blood. The clonotype originates from a boy aged 2 to 10 in good health. The rearrangement joins TRBV10-3 to TRBJ2-6; possibly TRBD1 or TRBD2 for D (7 bases each). The CDR3 nucleotides are TGTGCCTCCACGGGGAGGCAGGGGGGGATCTCTGGGGCCAACGTCCTGACTTTC. Translating it yields CASTGRQGGISGANVLTF.